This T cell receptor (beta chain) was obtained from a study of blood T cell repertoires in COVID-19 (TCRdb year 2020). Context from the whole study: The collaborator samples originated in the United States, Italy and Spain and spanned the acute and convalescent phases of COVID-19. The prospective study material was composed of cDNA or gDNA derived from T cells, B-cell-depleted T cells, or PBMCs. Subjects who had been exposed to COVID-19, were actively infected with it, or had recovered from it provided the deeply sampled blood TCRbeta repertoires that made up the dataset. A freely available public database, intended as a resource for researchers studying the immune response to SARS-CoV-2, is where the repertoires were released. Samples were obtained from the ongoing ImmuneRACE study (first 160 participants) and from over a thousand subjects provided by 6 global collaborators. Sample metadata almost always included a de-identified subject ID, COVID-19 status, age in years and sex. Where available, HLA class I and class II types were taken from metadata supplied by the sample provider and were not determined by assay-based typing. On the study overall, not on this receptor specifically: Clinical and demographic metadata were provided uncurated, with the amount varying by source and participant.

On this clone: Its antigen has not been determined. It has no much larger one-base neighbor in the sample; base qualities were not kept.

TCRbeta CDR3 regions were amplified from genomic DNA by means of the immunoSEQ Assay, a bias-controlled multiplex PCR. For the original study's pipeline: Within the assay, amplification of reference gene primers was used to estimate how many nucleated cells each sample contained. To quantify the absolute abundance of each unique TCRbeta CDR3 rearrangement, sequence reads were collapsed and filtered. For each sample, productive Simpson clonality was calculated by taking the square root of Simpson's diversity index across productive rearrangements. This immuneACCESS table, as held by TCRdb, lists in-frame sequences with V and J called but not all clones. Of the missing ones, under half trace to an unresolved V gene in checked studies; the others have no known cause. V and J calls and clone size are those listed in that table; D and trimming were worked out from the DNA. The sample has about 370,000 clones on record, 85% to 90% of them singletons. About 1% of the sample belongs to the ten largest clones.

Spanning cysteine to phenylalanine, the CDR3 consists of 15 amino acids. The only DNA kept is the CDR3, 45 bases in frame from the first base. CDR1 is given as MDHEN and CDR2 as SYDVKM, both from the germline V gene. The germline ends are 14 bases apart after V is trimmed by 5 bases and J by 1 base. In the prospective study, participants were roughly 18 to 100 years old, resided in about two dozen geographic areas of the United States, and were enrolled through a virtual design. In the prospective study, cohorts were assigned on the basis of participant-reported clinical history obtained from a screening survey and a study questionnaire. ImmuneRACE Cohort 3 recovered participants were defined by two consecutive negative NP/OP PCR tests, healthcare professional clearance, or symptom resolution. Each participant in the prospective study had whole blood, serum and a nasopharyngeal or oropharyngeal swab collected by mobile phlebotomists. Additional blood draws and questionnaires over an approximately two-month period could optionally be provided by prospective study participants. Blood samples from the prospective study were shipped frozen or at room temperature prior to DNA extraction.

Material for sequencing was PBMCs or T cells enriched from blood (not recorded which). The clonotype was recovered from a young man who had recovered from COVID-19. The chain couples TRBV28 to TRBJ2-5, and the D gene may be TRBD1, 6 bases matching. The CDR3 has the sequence CASSGGWGGQETQYF. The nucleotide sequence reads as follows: TGTGCCAGCAGTGGGGGCTGGGGCGGCCAAGAGACCCAGTACTTC.